Sequencing of this T cell receptor beta chain was carried out in a study of T cells expressing NK-cell markers (TCRdb year 2020). For context, the study as a whole: About 8 donors provided sorted CD3+CD56+NKG2C+, CD3+CD56+NKG2C- and CD3+CD56-NKG2C+ T-cell subsets, whose TCR beta-chain repertoires were profiled. Among the eight sequenced donors, only one was HCMV-seronegative, while the other seven were HCMV-seropositive. Libraries were sequenced as 2 x 150 bp reads on Illumina HiSeq 2000/2500, MiSeq or NextSeq. Randomly selected healthy volunteers, three men and five women, were used as the eight sequenced donors.

There are 19 amino acids in the CDR3, from cysteine to phenylalanine inclusive. DNA was not recorded. Via the germline V gene, CDR1 is MDHEN and CDR2 SYDVKM. The instrument was an Illumina HiSeq 2000. 5'RACE template switching, by which a universal primer site and unique molecular identifiers were added, was used to make TCR beta cDNA libraries. cDNA synthesis was primed from the TCR beta constant segment and was followed by two successive PCR amplification steps. In the authors' own workflow: MIGEC handled demultiplexing of the reads and grouping by UMI, while MiTCR was used to assemble and quantify clonotypes. To remove erroneous sequences, TCR cDNA sequences were retained only when supported by two or more reads. The tcR package was used for downstream repertoire analysis, with clonotypes matched between fractions based on CDR3 nucleotide sequence plus V segment. VDJmatch was used to annotate antigen specificity against VDJdb, with one amino acid substitution in CDR3 permitted. After TCRdb reprocessed the reads, each CDR3 protein sequence was kept as one row, without DNA. TCRdb, not the original authors, processed these V and J calls. The sample table gives 350,000 to 450,000 distinct CDR3 sequences. Roughly 5.4% of the sample belongs to the ten largest clones.

HCMV-specific IgG was detected in serum with a commercial ELISA kit to determine HCMV serostatus. Peripheral blood mononuclear cells were isolated from blood by Ficoll density gradient centrifugation. On this clonotype itself: Its antigen remains undetermined.

The research as a whole found: Those dominant clonotypes were again the most abundant among CD3+CD56-NKG2C+ cells in four donors, at roughly 25-65%. Whether the expanded NKG2C-expressing T cell clones were specific for HCMV antigens was left unclear. In about six donors, the dominant CD3+CD56+NKG2C+ clonotypes were found to rank among the top 10 CD8+ clonotypes and to make up roughly 1.0-7.5% of CD8+ T cells.

Sequenced: blood T cells: a sorted CD56 or NKG2C T cell subset, CD4+ or CD8+ T cells, or bulk PBMC T cells (not recorded which). The TCR sequence derives from a man aged 18-69 years in good health. The chain is assembled from TRBV28 and TRBJ2-1; TCRdb proposes TRBD2, but this gene call is untestable without DNA. The CDR3 region: CASSSLPPGTSGDLDEQFF.